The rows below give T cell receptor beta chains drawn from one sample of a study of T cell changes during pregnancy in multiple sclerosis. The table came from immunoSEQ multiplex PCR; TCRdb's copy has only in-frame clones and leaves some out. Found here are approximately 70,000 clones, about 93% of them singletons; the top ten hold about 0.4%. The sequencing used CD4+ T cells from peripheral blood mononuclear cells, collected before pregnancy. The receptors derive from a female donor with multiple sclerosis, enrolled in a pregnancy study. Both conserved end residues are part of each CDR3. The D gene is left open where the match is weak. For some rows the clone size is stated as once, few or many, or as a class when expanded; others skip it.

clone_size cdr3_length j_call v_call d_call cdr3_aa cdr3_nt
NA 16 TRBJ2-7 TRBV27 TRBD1 CASSISILGQNYEQYF TGTGCCAGCAGTATCAGTATCCTGGGACAGAATTACGAGCAGTACTTC
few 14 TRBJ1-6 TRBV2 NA CASSERDSNSPLHF TGTGCCAGCAGTGAGCGAGATTCTAATTCACCCCTCCACTTT
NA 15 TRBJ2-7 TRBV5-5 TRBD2 CASSNGLAGAYEQYF TGTGCCAGCAGCAACGGACTAGCGGGGGCCTACGAGCAGTACTTC
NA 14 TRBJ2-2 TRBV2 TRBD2 CASSVAGEAGELFF TGTGCCAGCAGCGTAGCGGGAGAGGCCGGGGAGCTGTTTTTT
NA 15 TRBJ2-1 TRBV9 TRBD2 CASSVGREEINEQFF TGTGCCAGCAGCGTTGGGCGGGAGGAAATCAATGAGCAGTTCTTC
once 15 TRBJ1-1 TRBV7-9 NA CASSRDGGRYTEAFF TGTGCCAGCAGCCGCGACGGAGGACGGTACACTGAAGCTTTCTTT
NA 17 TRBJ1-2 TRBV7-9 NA CASSLARGGARDYGYTF TGTGCCAGCAGCTTAGCACGGGGGGGGGCGCGTGACTATGGCTACACCTTC
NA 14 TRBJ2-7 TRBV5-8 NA CASSFSGQSYEQYF TGTGCCAGCAGCTTCAGCGGACAGAGCTACGAGCAGTACTTC
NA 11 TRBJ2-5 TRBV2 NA CASSVVETQYF TGTGCCAGCAGTGTAGTAGAGACCCAGTACTTC
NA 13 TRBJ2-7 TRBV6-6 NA CASSYGMNYEQYF TGTGCCAGCAGTTACGGCATGAACTACGAGCAGTACTTC
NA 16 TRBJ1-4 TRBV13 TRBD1 CASSHSGTATNEKLFF TGTGCCAGCAGCCACTCCGGGACAGCAACTAATGAAAAACTGTTTTTT
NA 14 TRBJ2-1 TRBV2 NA CASAVGGVYDEQFF TGTGCCAGCGCCGTCGGGGGAGTCTACGATGAGCAGTTCTTC
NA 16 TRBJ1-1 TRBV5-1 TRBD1 CASSWNTGTGGTEAFF TGCGCCAGCAGCTGGAACACCGGGACAGGGGGCACTGAAGCTTTCTTT
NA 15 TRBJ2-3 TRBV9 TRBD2 CASSETSGVGVTQYF TGTGCCAGCAGCGAGACTAGCGGGGTGGGAGTTACGCAGTATTTT
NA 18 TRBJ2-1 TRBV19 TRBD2 CASNPGVAGGSSYNEQFF TGTGCCAGTAATCCCGGAGTAGCGGGGGGTTCCTCCTACAATGAGCAGTTCTTC
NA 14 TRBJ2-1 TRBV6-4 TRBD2 CASSWLAGVNEQFF TGTGCCAGCAGCTGGCTAGCGGGGGTCAATGAGCAGTTCTTC
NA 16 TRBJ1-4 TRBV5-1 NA CASSTAGGSTNEKLFF TGCGCCAGCAGCACTGCAGGAGGATCGACTAATGAAAAACTGTTTTTT
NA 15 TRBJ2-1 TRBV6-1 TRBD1 CASRLTGGQPLAQFF TGTGCCAGCAGATTGACAGGGGGACAGCCCCTGGCGCAGTTCTTC
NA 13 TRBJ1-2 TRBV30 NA CAWSWADFYGYTF TGTGCCTGGAGTTGGGCCGATTTCTATGGCTACACCTTC
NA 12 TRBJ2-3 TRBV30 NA CAWSLTTDTQYF TGTGCCTGGAGCCTCACAACAGATACGCAGTATTTT
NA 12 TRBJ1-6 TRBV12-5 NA CASGSNNSPLHF TGTGCTAGTGGTAGCAACAATTCACCCCTCCACTTT
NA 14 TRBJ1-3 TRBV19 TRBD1 CASRGGLSGNTIYF TGTGCCAGTAGAGGGGGCCTCTCTGGAAACACCATATATTTT
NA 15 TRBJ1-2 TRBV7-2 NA CASSGQGGPGYGYTF TGTGCCAGCAGCGGCCAGGGCGGACCAGGGTATGGCTACACCTTC
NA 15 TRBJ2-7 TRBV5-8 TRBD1 CASSSTGQGRGEQYF TGTGCCAGCAGCTCGACCGGACAGGGTAGAGGGGAGCAGTACTTC
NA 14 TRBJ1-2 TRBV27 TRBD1 CASSLGQGNYGYTF TGTGCCAGCAGTTTAGGACAGGGGAACTATGGCTACACCTTC
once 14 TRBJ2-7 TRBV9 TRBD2 CASRVAGGAYEQYF TGTGCCAGCAGGGTAGCGGGAGGGGCCTACGAGCAGTACTTC
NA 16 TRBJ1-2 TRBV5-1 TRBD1 CASSPGGRGRGAGYTF TGCGCCAGCAGCCCCGGTGGCAGGGGGCGAGGAGCGGGCTACACCTTC
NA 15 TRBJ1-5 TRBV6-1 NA CASSEVRSVQGPQHF TGTGCCAGCAGTGAAGTAAGGTCAGTTCAGGGGCCCCAGCATTTT
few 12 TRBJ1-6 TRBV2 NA CASSGSGGALHF TGTGCCAGCAGTGGGTCGGGGGGGGCCCTCCACTTT
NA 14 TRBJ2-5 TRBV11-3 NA CASSLGWREETQYF TGTGCCAGCAGCTTAGGGTGGAGGGAGGAGACCCAGTACTTC
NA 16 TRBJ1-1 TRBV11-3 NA CASSLALQVENTEAFF TGTGCCAGCAGCTTAGCCTTACAGGTCGAGAACACTGAAGCTTTCTTT
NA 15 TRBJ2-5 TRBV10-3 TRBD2 CAISDERGGRETQYF TGTGCCATCAGTGATGAGCGGGGGGGCCGAGAGACCCAGTACTTC
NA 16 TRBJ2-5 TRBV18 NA CASSPMGSPGVETQYF TGTGCCAGCTCACCAATGGGTAGCCCGGGTGTGGAGACCCAGTACTTC
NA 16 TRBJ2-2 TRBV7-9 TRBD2 CASSPRTSDITGELFF TGTGCCAGCAGCCCGCGGACTAGCGACATCACCGGGGAGCTGTTTTTT
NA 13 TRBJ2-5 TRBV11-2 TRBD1 CASSRQGLETQYF TGTGCCAGCAGCAGACAGGGCTTGGAGACCCAGTACTTC
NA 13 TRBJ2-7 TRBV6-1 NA CAGRTGIGHEQYF TGTGCCGGCAGAACAGGGATCGGACACGAGCAGTACTTC
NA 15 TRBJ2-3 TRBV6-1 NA CASSEPRGFTDTQYF TGTGCCAGCAGTGAACCCAGGGGCTTCACAGATACGCAGTATTTT
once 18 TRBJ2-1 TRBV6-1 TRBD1 CASSEVEGTGGMYNEQFF TGTGCCAGCAGTGAAGTGGAAGGGACAGGGGGCATGTATAATGAGCAGTTCTTC
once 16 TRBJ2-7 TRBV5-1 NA CASSLRSAGGTYEQYF TGCGCCAGCAGCTTGAGGTCGGCAGGTGGAACCTACGAGCAGTACTTC
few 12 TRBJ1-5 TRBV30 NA CAWSREGQPQHF TGTGCCTGGAGCAGGGAAGGGCAGCCCCAGCATTTT
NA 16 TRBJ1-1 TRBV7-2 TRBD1 CASSVTGGRFNTEAFF TGTGCCAGCAGTGTGACAGGGGGAAGGTTTAACACTGAAGCTTTCTTT
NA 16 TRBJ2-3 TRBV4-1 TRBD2 CASSQAGGAVTDTQYF TGCGCCAGCAGCCAAGCGGGGGGAGCTGTCACAGATACGCAGTATTTT
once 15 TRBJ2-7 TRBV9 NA CASSVDPGSSYEQYF TGTGCCAGCAGCGTAGACCCCGGGAGTAGCTACGAGCAGTACTTC
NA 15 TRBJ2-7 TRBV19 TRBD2 CASSRGGTSHDEQYF TGTGCCAGTAGTAGAGGGGGGACTAGCCATGACGAGCAGTACTTC
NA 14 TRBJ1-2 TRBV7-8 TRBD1 CASSLGGKGACYTF TGTGCCAGCAGCTTAGGGGGGAAGGGGGCATGCTACACCTTC
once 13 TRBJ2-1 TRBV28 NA CASSFRGTHEQFF TGTGCCAGCAGTTTTCGCGGGACCCATGAGCAGTTCTTC
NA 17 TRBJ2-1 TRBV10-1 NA CASSDSRDRPLGNEQFF TGCGCCAGCAGTGACTCCAGAGACAGGCCGTTAGGTAATGAGCAGTTCTTC
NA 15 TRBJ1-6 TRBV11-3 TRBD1 CASSFYTTGDSPLHF TGTGCCAGCAGCTTCTATACGACAGGGGATTCACCCCTCCACTTT
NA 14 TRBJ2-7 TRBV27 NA CASSFEGRRYEQYF TGTGCCAGCAGTTTTGAGGGCCGACGCTACGAGCAGTACTTC